This T cell receptor beta chain was identified in a study of T cell responses to AZD1222 COVID-19 vaccine. Notes on the study in general: Donors in the cohort were predominantly white British and more often female, and clonal diversity was possibly underestimated.

The CDR3 length is 13 residues. Germline assignment: CDR1 SGHTA and CDR2 FQGNSA. V dropped 5 bases and J dropped 5; count of bases not matched to a gene: 5. Here immunoSEQ multiplex PCR was the method, and the copy in TCRdb shows in-frame clones only, minus some. This sample contains about 140,000 clones. Details on this clone: The antigen is not known.

The chain combines TRBV7-2 with TRBJ1-1; 7 bases are shared with TRBD1. The receptor was isolated from an adult in good health. Sequenced input: peripheral blood. CDR3 amino acids: CASSLRDRTEAFF. For the CDR3, the DNA is TGTGCCAGCAGCCTCCGGGACAGAACTGAAGCTTTCTTT. Looking up the rest from reference TRBV7-2 and TRBJ1-1 gives the full variable domain: GAGVSQSPSNKVTEKGKDVELRCDPISGHTALYWYRQSLGQGLEFLIYFQGNSAPDKSGLPSDRFSAERTGGSVSTLTIQRTQQEDSAVYLCASSLRDRTEAFFGQGTRLTVV.